The 21 T cell receptor beta chains below come from one sample, sequenced in a study of T cells in Graves' hyperthyroidism and ophthalmopathy. Amplification targeted TCR beta CDR3 regions from RNA transcripts. A first-round RT-PCR of the TCR CDR3 used the HTBI primer set. TCRdb re-analysed the multiplex PCR reads in MiXCR, keeping a single row per CDR3 protein. The profile covers fewer than 550,000 distinct CDR3 sequences, with around a quarter appearing a single time and 11% taken by the ten largest. The sample comprised blood. The receptors derive from a young woman with Graves' ophthalmopathy.

V is TRBV6-5 and J is TRBJ1-3; D gene ambiguous. The CDR3 totals 15 residues. From germline, CDR1 is MNHEY and CDR2 SVGAGI. Deletions cut 0 bases from V and 3 bases from J, with 9 bases between. The CDR3 is CASSYSGGFGNTIYF. In nucleotides, the CDR3 is TGTGCCAGCAGTTACTCGGGAGGGTTTGGAAACACCATATATTTT.

This clonotype was found many times. The V and J genes are TRBV12-3 or TRBV12-4 and TRBJ2-5; D is uncertain. Trimming cost V 5 bases and J 3 bases, with 19 bases left between them. This CDR3 is built from 16 residues. CDR3 sequence reads: CASSPTPGRNKETQYF. In DNA form, the CDR3 reads TGTGCCAGCAGTCCCACTCCCGGACGGAACAAAGAGACCCAGTACTTC.

This clonotype was recorded only once. The chain combines TRBV28 with TRBJ2-2, with TRBD2 matching 7 bases. J lost 2 bases, V lost 9 bases, and 9 bases had no gene match. The germline V gene encodes CDR1 MDHEN and CDR2 SYDVKM. The CDR3 is 15 residues long. The DNA of the CDR3 is TGTGCCAGTGGTGTATCAGCGGGAAACACCGGGGAGCTGTTTTTT. Translation gives CASGVSAGNTGELFF.

This clonotype was counted ten times or more. This chain uses TRBV7-2 with TRBJ1-1; D uncertain. CDR1 and CDR2 from the germline V gene are SGHTA and FQGNSA. V shed 5 bases and J shed 0 bases, with 13 bases lying between them. The CDR3 consists of 15 residues. The CDR3, as DNA: TGTGCCAGCAGCATACGCGCAGTCATGAACACTGAAGCTTTCTTT. Residues: CASSIRAVMNTEAFF. The full variable domain, its missing parts supplied by reference TRBV7-2 and TRBJ1-1, is GAGVSQSPSNKVTEKGKDVELRCDPISGHTALYWYRQSLGQGLEFLIYFQGNSAPDKSGLPSDRFSAERTGGSVSTLTIQRTQQEDSAVYLCASSIRAVMNTEAFFGQGTRLTVV.

This clonotype was observed many times. The V call is TRBV7-9, the J call TRBJ1-1, with D unclear. The germline CDR1 and CDR2 sequences are SEHNR and FQNEAQ (reference sequence). This CDR3 has 13 residues. V was cut by 6 bases and J by 3 bases, with 11 bases left in between. As DNA, the CDR3 is TGTGCCAGCAGGTTTGGTGCGGACACTGAAGCTTTCTTT. It encodes CASRFGADTEAFF.

This clonotype was observed at least ten times. This sequence joins TRBV7-9 and TRBJ1-1, with TRBD1 as a possible D gene (6 bases). V lost 5 bases to trimming and J lost 5 bases, with 15 bases between them. The V gene's germline CDR1 is SEHNR and CDR2 FQNEAQ (reference sequence). The CDR3 runs 14 residues. CDR3 in DNA: TGTGCCAGCAGCCCTTGGACAGAGGGGACTGAAGCTTTCTTT. Its protein product is CASSPWTEGTEAFF.

V gene TRBV30 combines with J gene TRBJ2-7; 7 positions match TRBD1. After removal of 1 base from V and 5 bases from J, the junction contained 2 bases not matched to a gene. The CDR3 spans 12 residues. Germline V CDR1 and CDR2: GTSNPN, SVGIG (reference sequence). CDR3 amino acids: CAWSGQGDEQYF. CDR3 nucleotides: TGTGCCTGGAGTGGGCAGGGGGACGAGCAGTACTTC.

The genes are TRBV20-1 and TRBJ1-1; D not resolved. CDR3 length: 14 amino acids. Trimming pared 3 bases from V and 6 bases from J, leaving 17 bases between. Germline V CDR1 and CDR2: DFQATT, SNEGSKA (reference sequence). The CDR3 DNA reads as TGCAGTGCTAGTTTAGGTGCGGCACGATCTGAAGCTTTCTTT. Protein sequence: CSASLGAARSEAFF.

This clonotype was detected ten times or more. A junction boundary mismatches the germline segment, possibly from a read error. The genes are TRBV20-1 and TRBJ1-2, with 7 bases identical to TRBD1. Germline V gives CDR1 DFQATT, CDR2 SNEGSKA (reference sequence). The CDR3 has 13 amino acids. The CDR3 here is CSARDSRGNGYTF. As DNA, the CDR3 is TGCAGTGCTCGAGATAGCAGGGGGAATGGCTACACCTTC.

This clonotype was found a few times. The chain links TRBV7-9 to TRBJ1-1, with 8 bases lining up with TRBD1. CDR3 size: 15 residues. V lost 0 bases and J lost 6; bases outside the gene matches: 6. From germline, CDR1 is SEHNR and CDR2 FQNEAQ (reference sequence). CDR3 region: CASSLAQGAFAEAFF. The CDR3 DNA sequence: TGTGCCAGCAGCTTAGCGCAGGGGGCTTTCGCTGAAGCTTTCTTT.

In the case of this clonotype: Being one base from a much bigger clone, this may be a read error. The chain uses TRBV7-6 and TRBJ1-2; weak D call: TRBD1 (5 bases). The V end lost 7 bases, the J end lost 4 bases, and 19 bases lay between the germline ends. The CDR3 runs 15 residues. The germline V gene encodes CDR1 SGHVS and CDR2 FNYEAQ. The CDR3 DNA sequence: TGTGCCAGCATTCACGATCAAGAGGGGCTCTATGGCTACACCTTC. Its translation: CASIHDQEGLYGYTF.

The V and J genes are TRBV20-1 and TRBJ2-4; D unclear. CDR3 length: 15 residues. Germline V lookup: CDR1 DFQATT, CDR2 SNEGSKA (reference sequence). V was shortened by 5 bases and J by 0 bases, with 14 bases between the two germline ends. CDR3 in DNA: TGCAGTGCTCCACCGGGCAGATTAGCCAAAAACATTCAGTACTTC. Its protein is CSAPPGRLAKNIQYF.

This clonotype showed up many times. CDR3 region: CASSLIGRTVSLGAFF. CDR3 sequence (DNA): TGTGCCAGCAGTTTGATTGGGAGGACCGTTAGTTTGGGAGCTTTCTTT. The chain carries TRBV12-3 or TRBV12-4 and TRBJ1-1; D is ambiguous. Trimming shortened V by 3 bases and J by 10 bases, and 24 bases separated the two germline ends. The CDR3 consists of 16 residues.

The sample holds many counts of this clonotype. The chain has TRBV20-1 and TRBJ1-1, with no clear D. V was shortened by 6 bases and J by 0 bases, with 8 bases between the two germline ends. CDR1 is DFQATT, CDR2 SNEGSKA, per germline (reference sequence). The CDR3 has 12 amino acids. The CDR3 DNA reads as TGCAGTGCCACCAGCATGAACACTGAAGCTTTCTTT. Translated: CSATSMNTEAFF.

In this sample, this clonotype turned up many times. V gene TRBV7-9 combines with J gene TRBJ1-1; possible D gene TRBD1, 5 bases. The V gene's germline CDR1 is SEHNR and CDR2 FQNEAQ (reference sequence). The length of the CDR3 is 14 residues. Trimming removed 4 bases from V and 4 bases from J, with 13 bases in between. The CDR3 DNA sequence: TGTGCCAGCAGCTCCACAGGAAAATCCACTGAAGCTTTCTTT. It encodes CASSSTGKSTEAFF.

This clonotype occurred many times. This chain links TRBV20-1 with TRBJ1-1; D is unresolved. This CDR3 comprises 12 residues. Trimming removed 6 bases from V and 0 bases from J, with 8 bases in between. The V gene's germline CDR1 is DFQATT and CDR2 SNEGSKA (reference sequence). DNA for the CDR3: TGCAGTGCCCCGGAAATGAACACTGAAGCTTTCTTT. Protein: CSAPEMNTEAFF.

This clonotype was seen a few times. DNA of the CDR3: TGTGCCAGCAGAGACGGGAGGTCCTACGAGCAGTACTTC. Protein: CASRDGRSYEQYF. The genes are TRBV6-1 and TRBJ2-7; 7 nucleotides align to TRBD2. J lost 1 base, V lost 6 bases, and 3 bases had no gene match. CDR1 and CDR2 from the germline V gene are MNHNS and SASEGT. The CDR3 runs 13 residues.

In this sample, this clonotype turned up many times. Relative to the germline gene, one junction end is altered; a read error may explain this. The chain couples TRBV20-1 to TRBJ1-2; D is uncertain. This CDR3 contains 17 residues. In germline, CDR1 is DFQATT, CDR2 SNEGSKA (reference sequence). This chain's CDR3 is CSARDLISEVTNYGCTF. In DNA form, the CDR3 reads TGCAGTGCTAGAGATCTGATAAGTGAAGTTACTAACTATGGCTGCACCTTC.

Only a few counts were recorded for this clonotype. This rearrangement joins TRBV2 to TRBJ1-2; D is undetermined. V was pared by 2 bases and J by 3 bases, with 10 bases between. The CDR3 spans 14 residues. Germline V gene sequence: CDR1 SNHLY, CDR2 FYNNEI. CDR3 in amino acids: CASSERQTYYGYTF. The DNA for the CDR3 is TGTGCCAGCAGTGAAAGGCAGACCTACTATGGCTACACCTTC.

This clonotype was seen repeatedly, ten times or more. The V gene is TRBV7-2, the J gene TRBJ1-1; TRBD1 might be the D (6 bases). V was pared by 5 bases and J by 5 bases, with 15 bases between. The germline V gene has CDR1 SGHTA and CDR2 FQGNSA. This CDR3 has 14 residues. The DNA of the CDR3 is TGTGCCAGCAGCGCCCGGACCACAGGGACTGAAGCTTTCTTT. The encoded protein is CASSARTTGTEAFF.

The table lists this clonotype with many counts. This chain links TRBV6-1 with TRBJ1-5; 7 bases align to TRBD1. This CDR3 region has 14 residues. Trimming cost V 6 bases and J 6 bases; bases outside gene matches: 8. Germline V gene sequence: CDR1 MNHNS, CDR2 SASEGT. DNA of the CDR3: TGTGCCAGCAGACGACAGGGTTGGAGTCAGCCCCAGCATTTT. This sequence encodes CASRRQGWSQPQHF.